A selection of T cell receptor beta chains follows, all from one sample in a study of early T cells in non-severe SARS-CoV-2 infection. TCRdb itself ran the 5' RACE reads through MiXCR, one entry per CDR3 protein. The sample lists some 71,000 distinct CDR3 sequences, around 13% seen once, with more than 12% in the top ten. The specimen was whole blood. All receptors derive from an adult who was a healthcare worker with PCR-confirmed SARS-CoV-2 infection or an uninfected control (not recorded which). Both conserved end residues are part of each CDR3. D genes are given only for firm matches. Only some rows state a clone size, as once, few, many or a class for expanded clones.

abundance: -
d_gene: TRBD1
v_gene: TRBV19
j_gene: TRBJ2-5
CDR3nt: TGTGCCAGTAGTATGCAGACAGGGGTGGAGACCCAGTACTTC
CDR3aa: CASSMQTGVETQYF

abundance: few
d_gene: -
v_gene: TRBV7-2
j_gene: TRBJ1-2
CDR3nt: TGTGCCAGCAGCTTTCCTCCCTATGGCTACACCTTC
CDR3aa: CASSFPPYGYTF

abundance: -
d_gene: -
v_gene: TRBV12-3/TRBV12-4
j_gene: TRBJ2-1
CDR3nt: TGTGCCAGCAGTTTATTGGAGGGGATCCACAATGAGCAGTTCTTC
CDR3aa: CASSLLEGIHNEQFF

abundance: many
d_gene: -
v_gene: TRBV28
j_gene: TRBJ1-5
CDR3nt: TGTGCCAGCGGCGGCAGGGTTCATCAGCCCCAGCATTTT
CDR3aa: CASGGRVHQPQHF

abundance: -
d_gene: -
v_gene: TRBV9
j_gene: TRBJ2-4
CDR3nt: TGTGCCAGCAGCGACCCCGACTACACCCAAGCCAAAAACATTCAGTACTTC
CDR3aa: CASSDPDYTQAKNIQYF

abundance: few
d_gene: -
v_gene: TRBV6-1
j_gene: TRBJ1-1
CDR3nt: TGTGCCAGCAACCCGCAGGCGAACACTGAAGCTTTCTTT
CDR3aa: CASNPQANTEAFF

abundance: -
d_gene: TRBD2
v_gene: TRBV7-3
j_gene: TRBJ2-2
CDR3nt: TGTGCCAGCAGCTCGGGACTAGCGGGGGCATCCGGGGAGCTGTTTTTT
CDR3aa: CASSSGLAGASGELFF

abundance: many
d_gene: TRBD2
v_gene: TRBV6-1
j_gene: TRBJ2-3
CDR3nt: TGTGCCAGCTCCGCTGAAGCGGGGAACCGAGATACGCAGTATTTT
CDR3aa: CASSAEAGNRDTQYF

abundance: many
d_gene: -
v_gene: TRBV27
j_gene: TRBJ2-7
CDR3nt: TGTGCCAGCAGTCCATACCGGGGTTTGGGCGAGCAGTACTTC
CDR3aa: CASSPYRGLGEQYF

abundance: -
d_gene: -
v_gene: TRBV28
j_gene: TRBJ1-1
CDR3nt: TGTGCCAGCAGTTTACTATTAGAAGCTTTCTTT
CDR3aa: CASSLLLEAFF

abundance: few
d_gene: TRBD1
v_gene: TRBV9
j_gene: TRBJ2-7
CDR3nt: TGTGCCAGCAGTAGGGACAGGCTATCCTCCTACGAGCAGTACTTC
CDR3aa: CASSRDRLSSYEQYF

abundance: few
d_gene: TRBD1
v_gene: TRBV12-3/TRBV12-4
j_gene: TRBJ2-5
CDR3nt: TGTGCCAGCAGCGGCCCGAACAGGGGCCAAGAGACCCAGTACTTC
CDR3aa: CASSGPNRGQETQYF

abundance: -
d_gene: TRBD2
v_gene: TRBV7-2
j_gene: TRBJ2-4
CDR3nt: TGTGCCAGCAGCTTATGGCTAGCGGGGGGGAACATTCAGTACTTC
CDR3aa: CASSLWLAGGNIQYF

abundance: many
d_gene: -
v_gene: TRBV6-1
j_gene: TRBJ1-3
CDR3nt: TGTGCCAGCATAGCCACGGGGTCATCTGGAAACACCATATATTTT
CDR3aa: CASIATGSSGNTIYF

abundance: many
d_gene: -
v_gene: TRBV2
j_gene: TRBJ1-4
CDR3nt: TGTGCCAGCAGTGCCCAGGGAACAACTAATGAAAAACTGTTTTTT
CDR3aa: CASSAQGTTNEKLFF

abundance: many
d_gene: -
v_gene: TRBV12-3/TRBV12-4
j_gene: TRBJ1-4
CDR3nt: TGTGCCAGCAGTTTAAGGGCCCAGTTGTCAGGGATTAATAATGAAAAACTGTTTTTT
CDR3aa: CASSLRAQLSGINNEKLFF

abundance: many
d_gene: -
v_gene: TRBV19
j_gene: TRBJ2-1
CDR3nt: TGTGCCAGTTCCGGGGACCGCTACAATGAGCAGTTCTTC
CDR3aa: CASSGDRYNEQFF

abundance: many
d_gene: -
v_gene: TRBV6-2/TRBV6-3
j_gene: TRBJ1-2
CDR3nt: TGTGCCAGCAGTCGAGACGTAGACTATGGCTACACCTTC
CDR3aa: CASSRDVDYGYTF

abundance: -
d_gene: -
v_gene: TRBV6-1
j_gene: TRBJ2-7
CDR3nt: TGTGCCAGCAGTGAAGTGCGAGAGCAGTACTTC
CDR3aa: CASSEVREQYF

abundance: -
d_gene: TRBD1
v_gene: TRBV5-6
j_gene: TRBJ1-2
CDR3nt: TGTGCCAGCAGTCTTACAGGGGCCGTTGGCTACACCTTC
CDR3aa: CASSLTGAVGYTF

abundance: many
d_gene: -
v_gene: TRBV7-9
j_gene: TRBJ2-1
CDR3nt: TGTGCCAGCAGCTTAGGTACGAGGGGGATGGACTATGAGCAGTTCTTC
CDR3aa: CASSLGTRGMDYEQFF

abundance: few
d_gene: -
v_gene: TRBV18
j_gene: TRBJ2-5
CDR3nt: TGTGCCAGCTCACCACCGGTGAATTACCAAGAGACCCAGTACTTC
CDR3aa: CASSPPVNYQETQYF

abundance: -
d_gene: -
v_gene: TRBV6-2/TRBV6-3
j_gene: TRBJ1-5
CDR3nt: TGTGCCAGCAGTTCCTTCAGCCCTCGATCTTTCAGCAATCAGCCCCAGCATTTT
CDR3aa: CASSSFSPRSFSNQPQHF

abundance: -
d_gene: -
v_gene: TRBV10-3
j_gene: TRBJ2-1
CDR3nt: TGTGCCATCAGCACGACAGGGACTTACAATGAGCAGTTCTTC
CDR3aa: CAISTTGTYNEQFF

abundance: -
d_gene: TRBD1
v_gene: TRBV5-1
j_gene: TRBJ1-2
CDR3nt: TGCGCCAGCACCCCGCGGGGGACAGCATCAGGATATGGCTACACCTTC
CDR3aa: CASTPRGTASGYGYTF

abundance: many
d_gene: -
v_gene: TRBV13
j_gene: TRBJ1-4
CDR3nt: TGTGCCAGCAGCTTGGGGCCCCTCCCCGAAAAACTGTTTTTT
CDR3aa: CASSLGPLPEKLFF

abundance: few
d_gene: -
v_gene: TRBV7-8
j_gene: TRBJ1-1
CDR3nt: TGTGCCAGCAGCTTAGTTGGGGCTGAAGCTTTCTTT
CDR3aa: CASSLVGAEAFF

abundance: -
d_gene: -
v_gene: TRBV29-1
j_gene: TRBJ2-1
CDR3nt: TGCAGCGTTGGCAGGGACTCATACAATGAGCAGTTCTTC
CDR3aa: CSVGRDSYNEQFF

abundance: -
d_gene: -
v_gene: TRBV29-1
j_gene: TRBJ2-1
CDR3nt: TGCAGCGTTGGGCACAGGAGCTCCTACAATGAGCAGTTCTTC
CDR3aa: CSVGHRSSYNEQFF

abundance: many
d_gene: -
v_gene: TRBV20-1
j_gene: TRBJ1-4
CDR3nt: TGCAGTGCTAGTCCTTCTGAGGGAGGAGGAGAAAAACTGTTTTTT
CDR3aa: CSASPSEGGGEKLFF

abundance: many
d_gene: TRBD2
v_gene: TRBV5-1
j_gene: TRBJ2-7
CDR3nt: TGCGCCAGCAGCCCGACTAGCCGCGAGCAGTACTTC
CDR3aa: CASSPTSREQYF

abundance: -
d_gene: -
v_gene: TRBV28
j_gene: TRBJ1-5
CDR3nt: TGTGCCAGCAGTTCATACAGGGTACCGGGCAATCAGCCCCAGCATTTT
CDR3aa: CASSSYRVPGNQPQHF

abundance: few
d_gene: -
v_gene: TRBV7-6
j_gene: TRBJ1-5
CDR3nt: TGTGCCAGCAGCTTAGGGGCCGCGGGCGGCAATCAGCCCCAGCATTTT
CDR3aa: CASSLGAAGGNQPQHF

abundance: few
d_gene: TRBD2
v_gene: TRBV25-1
j_gene: TRBJ2-2
CDR3nt: TGTGCCAGCAGTGCGGGACTAGCAGCCGGGGAGCTGTTTTTT
CDR3aa: CASSAGLAAGELFF

abundance: -
d_gene: -
v_gene: TRBV28
j_gene: TRBJ2-7
CDR3nt: TGTGCCAGCAGTTTTCGAAGGGAAGGAAACTACGAGCAGTACTTC
CDR3aa: CASSFRREGNYEQYF

abundance: few
d_gene: TRBD1
v_gene: TRBV18
j_gene: TRBJ1-2
CDR3nt: TGTGCCAGCTCACTGGACAGGGCCTATGGCTACACCTTC
CDR3aa: CASSLDRAYGYTF

abundance: few
d_gene: -
v_gene: TRBV9
j_gene: TRBJ2-3
CDR3nt: TGTGCCAGCAGCGATGAACGAAGGGGGGGCCCAGATACGCAGTATTTT
CDR3aa: CASSDERRGGPDTQYF

abundance: many
d_gene: -
v_gene: TRBV5-5
j_gene: TRBJ2-3
CDR3nt: TGTGCCAGCAGTAGCGGGACAGGATCAACAGATACGCAGTATTTT
CDR3aa: CASSSGTGSTDTQYF

abundance: many
d_gene: -
v_gene: TRBV12-3/TRBV12-4
j_gene: TRBJ1-5
CDR3nt: TGTGCCAGCAGTCCGGTGAAGGGGGTGGGACAGCCCCAGCATTTT
CDR3aa: CASSPVKGVGQPQHF

abundance: few
d_gene: -
v_gene: TRBV2
j_gene: TRBJ2-7
CDR3nt: TGTGCCAGCAACTTAGACAGGGAGGTAGGCGAGCAGTACTTC
CDR3aa: CASNLDREVGEQYF

abundance: -
d_gene: TRBD2
v_gene: TRBV7-9
j_gene: TRBJ2-3
CDR3nt: TGTGCCAGCAGCTTAGCGCGGAGCGGGGGGGCGACAGATACGCAGTATTTT
CDR3aa: CASSLARSGGATDTQYF

abundance: few
d_gene: -
v_gene: TRBV27
j_gene: TRBJ2-5
CDR3nt: TGTGCCAGCAGCTGGAGGCAGGGAGAGACCCAGTACTTC
CDR3aa: CASSWRQGETQYF

abundance: many
d_gene: -
v_gene: TRBV12-3/TRBV12-4
j_gene: TRBJ1-3
CDR3nt: TGTGCCAGCAGCCGACAAGGAAACACCATATATTTT
CDR3aa: CASSRQGNTIYF

abundance: few
d_gene: -
v_gene: TRBV12-3/TRBV12-4
j_gene: TRBJ1-6
CDR3nt: TGTGCCAGCAGGAACCAGGGGACTGCCAATTCACCCCTCCACTTT
CDR3aa: CASRNQGTANSPLHF